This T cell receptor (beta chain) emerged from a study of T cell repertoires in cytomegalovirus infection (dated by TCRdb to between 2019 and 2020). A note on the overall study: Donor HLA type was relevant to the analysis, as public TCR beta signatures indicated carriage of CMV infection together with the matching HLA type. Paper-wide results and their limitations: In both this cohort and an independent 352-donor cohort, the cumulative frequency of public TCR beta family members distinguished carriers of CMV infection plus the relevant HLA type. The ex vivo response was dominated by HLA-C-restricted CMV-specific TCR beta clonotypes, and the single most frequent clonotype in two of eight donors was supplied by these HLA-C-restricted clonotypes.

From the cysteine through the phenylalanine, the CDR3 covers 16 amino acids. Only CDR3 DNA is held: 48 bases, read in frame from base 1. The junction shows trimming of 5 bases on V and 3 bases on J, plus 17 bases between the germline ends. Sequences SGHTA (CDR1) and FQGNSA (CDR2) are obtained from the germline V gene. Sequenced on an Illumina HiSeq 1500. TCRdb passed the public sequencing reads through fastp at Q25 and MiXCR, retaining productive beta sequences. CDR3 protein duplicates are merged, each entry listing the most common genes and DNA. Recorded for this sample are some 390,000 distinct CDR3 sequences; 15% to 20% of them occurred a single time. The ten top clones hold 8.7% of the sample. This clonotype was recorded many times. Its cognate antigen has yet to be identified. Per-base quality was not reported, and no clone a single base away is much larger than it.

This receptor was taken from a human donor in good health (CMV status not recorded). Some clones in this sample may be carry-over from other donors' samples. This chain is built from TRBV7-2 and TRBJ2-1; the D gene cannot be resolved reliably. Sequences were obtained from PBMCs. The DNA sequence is TGTGCCAGCAGCCCAACACGCCCGGCGGACTACAATGAGCAGTTCTTC. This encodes CASSPTRPADYNEQFF.